These T cell receptor beta chains were read from a single sample in a study of blood T cell repertoires in COVID-19. Profiled with immunoSEQ multiplex PCR; TCRdb holds only in-frame clones, not every one. The data contain some 150,000 clones, about 80% of them singletons. Source material: peripheral blood. The receptors come from a man aged 55 to 70 with acute or convalescent COVID-19. Both conserved end residues are part of each CDR3. A D gene is named only where the DNA matches it firmly. The listing skips clone size in some rows; elsewhere it reads once, few, many or a size class.

d_call cdr3_length j_call clone_size v_call cdr3_aa cdr3_nt
TRBD1 13 TRBJ1-1 few TRBV9 CASSTRRTGEAFF TGTGCCAGCAGCACCCGCCGGACAGGCGAAGCTTTCTTT
NA 15 TRBJ1-2 NA TRBV25-1 CASSEATGPNYGYTF TGTGCCAGCAGTGAAGCGACAGGTCCTAACTATGGCTACACCTTC
NA 14 TRBJ2-1 NA TRBV6-5 CASTRDFLGNEQFF TGTGCCAGCACCCGGGACTTTCTTGGGAATGAGCAGTTCTTC
NA 15 TRBJ2-3 NA TRBV12-5 CASGPGTSSTDTQYF TGTGCTAGTGGGCCGGGGACAAGCAGCACAGATACGCAGTATTTT
TRBD1 15 TRBJ2-2 few TRBV9 CASSIDRANTGELFF TGTGCCAGCAGCATCGACAGGGCGAACACCGGGGAGCTGTTTTTT
NA 14 TRBJ2-1 NA TRBV11-3 CASSLVHLDNEQFF TGTGCCAGCAGCTTAGTTCACTTGGACAATGAGCAGTTCTTC
TRBD1 16 TRBJ1-5 NA TRBV7-2 CASSLGQVLSNQPQHF TGTGCCAGCAGCCTAGGACAGGTCCTTAGCAATCAGCCCCAGCATTTT
NA 14 TRBJ1-5 NA TRBV9 CASSVDGSNQPQHF TGTGCCAGCAGCGTAGACGGGAGCAATCAGCCCCAGCATTTT
TRBD1 17 TRBJ2-2 NA TRBV5-1 CASSADRGRANTGELFF TGCGCCAGCAGCGCGGACAGGGGGCGGGCGAACACCGGGGAGCTGTTTTTT
NA 15 TRBJ1-1 few TRBV5-1 CASSPGGGLNTEAFF TGCGCCAGCAGCCCCGGGGGGGGGCTGAACACTGAAGCTTTCTTT
TRBD2 12 TRBJ2-5 NA TRBV3-1/TRBV3-2 CASSQEGRAQYF TGTGCCAGCAGCCAAGAAGGGAGGGCCCAGTACTTC
NA 14 TRBJ2-7 NA TRBV5-1 CASSYSQPGNEQYF TGCGCCAGCAGCTACTCACAGCCAGGGAACGAGCAGTACTTC
NA 14 TRBJ1-1 NA TRBV4-3 CASSQGTENTEAFF TGCGCCAGCAGCCAAGGGACAGAGAACACTGAAGCTTTCTTT
TRBD2 15 TRBJ2-1 NA TRBV7-2 CASSLGVSGGAEQFF TGTGCCAGCAGCTTAGGAGTTAGCGGGGGGGCCGAGCAGTTCTTC
TRBD2 13 TRBJ2-7 once TRBV3-1/TRBV3-2 CASSQGLAREQYF TGTGCCAGCAGCCAAGGACTAGCGAGGGAGCAGTACTTC
TRBD1 14 TRBJ1-2 NA TRBV5-4 CASSLAGTGNGYTF TGTGCCAGCAGCTTGGCCGGGACAGGGAATGGCTACACCTTC
NA 15 TRBJ2-3 NA TRBV4-1 CASSQDLFFPDTQYF TGCGCCAGCAGCCAAGATCTGTTTTTTCCAGATACGCAGTATTTT
TRBD1 15 TRBJ2-2 NA TRBV6-5 CASSYSQGAGGELFF TGTGCCAGCAGTTACTCGCAGGGGGCTGGCGGGGAGCTGTTTTTT
TRBD1 15 TRBJ2-7 few TRBV3-1/TRBV3-2 CASSQARTGVGEQYF TGTGCCAGCAGCCAAGCACGGACAGGGGTGGGGGAGCAGTACTTC
NA 18 TRBJ1-3 NA TRBV9 CASSAGDTGSRSGNTIYF TGTGCCAGCAGCGCAGGGGATACGGGGTCCCGCTCTGGAAACACCATATATTTT
TRBD1 15 TRBJ1-1 few TRBV3-1/TRBV3-2 CASRNMRGLYTEAFF TGTGCCAGCAGAAACATGAGGGGGCTTTACACTGAAGCTTTCTTT
TRBD2 16 TRBJ2-1 once TRBV4-3 CASSQEGAGGLNEQFF TGCGCCAGCAGCCAAGAGGGGGCGGGGGGGCTGAATGAGCAGTTCTTC
NA 12 TRBJ1-4 NA TRBV12-3/TRBV12-4 CASSLQGKKLFF TGTGCCAGCAGTTTACAGGGGAAAAAACTGTTTTTT
NA 14 TRBJ1-1 once TRBV19 CASSPAEGPTEAFF TGTGCCAGTAGTCCGGCGGAGGGTCCCACTGAAGCTTTCTTT
NA 15 TRBJ2-1 NA TRBV19 CASSIWGSGYNEQFF TGTGCCAGTAGTATCTGGGGCTCCGGGTACAATGAGCAGTTCTTC
NA 17 TRBJ1-3 few TRBV7-6 CASSPDSVGGSGNTIYF TGTGCCAGCAGCCCTGATAGTGTAGGGGGTTCTGGAAACACCATATATTTT
TRBD2 15 TRBJ2-3 NA TRBV18 CASSRSETSIDTQYF TGTGCCAGCTCACGATCCGAGACTAGCATAGATACGCAGTATTTT
NA 15 TRBJ1-4 NA TRBV30 CAWSRVGGWKEKLFF TGTGCCTGGAGTAGGGTGGGGGGATGGAAAGAAAAACTGTTTTTT
TRBD1 13 TRBJ2-4 NA TRBV2 CASTGTGANIQYF TGTGCCAGCACCGGGACAGGGGCAAACATTCAGTACTTC
NA 14 TRBJ2-7 once TRBV10-3 CAIRNSVSSYEQYF TGTGCCATCAGAAATAGCGTGAGCTCCTACGAGCAGTACTTC
TRBD1 15 TRBJ1-1 NA TRBV28 CASSSPGTGRTEAFF TGTGCCAGCAGCTCCCCGGGGACAGGGAGGACTGAAGCTTTCTTT
NA 14 TRBJ1-2 NA TRBV18 CASSPSKENYGYTF TGTGCCAGCTCACCAAGTAAGGAGAACTATGGCTACACCTTC
TRBD1 18 TRBJ1-6 NA TRBV4-2 CASSQDLGDRGYNSPLHF TGTGCCAGCAGCCAAGATCTAGGGGACAGGGGCTATAATTCACCCCTCCACTTT
TRBD2 14 TRBJ2-3 NA TRBV24-1 CVTRLAGGEDTQYF TGTGTCACTAGACTAGCGGGAGGGGAAGATACGCAGTATTTT
NA 15 TRBJ2-5 NA TRBV20-1 CSANDRRVNVETQYF TGCAGTGCTAATGACCGGCGGGTTAATGTGGAGACCCAGTACTTC
TRBD1 15 TRBJ2-5 NA TRBV2 CASRNRDREQETQYF TGTGCCAGCAGAAACCGGGACAGGGAACAAGAGACCCAGTACTTC
NA 15 TRBJ1-5 NA TRBV24-1 CATSAGGAGNQPQHF TGTGCCACCAGTGCCGGGGGGGCGGGCAATCAGCCCCAGCATTTT
TRBD1 15 TRBJ1-6 NA TRBV10-3 CAISDATGNDSPLHF TGTGCCATCAGTGATGCGACAGGGAATGATTCACCCCTCCACTTT
TRBD2 16 TRBJ2-2 few TRBV19 CASRTSGGSVTGELFF TGTGCCAGTAGGACCAGCGGGGGGTCGGTCACCGGGGAGCTGTTTTTT
TRBD1 17 TRBJ1-2 NA TRBV5-5 CASSLGGTGGTGYGYTF TGTGCCAGCAGCTTGGGCGGGACAGGTGGCACCGGCTATGGCTACACCTTC
TRBD1 15 TRBJ2-7 NA TRBV4-3 CASSQEGQGWGEQYF TGCGCCAGCAGCCAAGAGGGACAGGGGTGGGGCGAGCAGTACTTC
NA 12 TRBJ1-5 NA TRBV28 CASKAGSQPQHF TGTGCCAGCAAGGCGGGTAGTCAGCCCCAGCATTTT
TRBD1 14 TRBJ2-7 NA TRBV6-5 CASRSGTEIYEQYF TGTGCCAGCAGGTCCGGGACAGAGATCTACGAGCAGTACTTC
TRBD1 16 TRBJ1-4 few TRBV28 CASSYNSGQGSEKLFF TGTGCCAGCAGTTACAACTCGGGACAGGGGTCTGAAAAACTGTTTTTT
TRBD1 18 TRBJ1-3 NA TRBV4-2 CASSQDKTGGRKGNTIYF TGTGCCAGCAGCCAAGATAAGACAGGGGGCAGAAAGGGAAACACCATATATTTT
TRBD1 16 TRBJ1-4 NA TRBV5-1 CASSLAVGTGGEKLFF TGCGCCAGCAGCTTGGCCGTTGGGACAGGGGGAGAAAAACTGTTTTTT
NA 13 TRBJ2-7 NA TRBV5-1 CASFNPGDYEQYF TGCGCCAGCTTTAACCCGGGGGACTACGAGCAGTACTTC
NA 11 TRBJ1-2 NA TRBV21-1 CASSKDRGYTF TGTGCCAGCAGCAAGGACAGGGGCTACACCTTC